This T cell receptor (beta chain) was recovered during a study of CD4 T cells in relation to SARS-CoV-2 and coronaviruses. A note on this clone: Its antigen remains unidentified.

Before the COVID-19 pandemic, during about 2011-2019, CD4+ T cells were taken from unexposed donors. Isolation of CD4+ T cells took place after less than twelve days in culture. PBMCs were plated at a few million per well in IL-2-containing medium. On days 3 and 7, cultures got half fresh IL-2 medium. TCRdb keeps only in-frame clones here, not all; method: immunoSEQ multiplex PCR. The sample includes 25,000 or so clones, more than 60% of them seen just once. Findings and caveats of the study: No donor gave both pre-pandemic and post-infection samples.

Germline assignment: CDR1 LGHNA and CDR2 YSLEER. This CDR3 spans 16 amino acids. Trimming stripped 0 bases from V and 2 bases from J, with 11 bases between. This TCR came from a human donor in good health. This chain links TRBV4-3 with TRBJ2-1; D gene unclear. The sequenced sample consisted of CD4+ T cells from PBMCs, cultured in vitro. CDR3 in DNA: TGCGCCAGCAGCCAAGATCCCCCCTCTCCCTACAATGAGCAGTTCTTC. It translates to CASSQDPPSPYNEQFF.